Listed here are 28 T cell receptor beta chains from one sample, sequenced in a study of cytomegalovirus exposure and HLA in healthy donors. Amplification used 60 Vbeta primers and 13 Jbeta primers. Repertoires were generated with immunoSEQ multiplex PCR, while TCRdb's copy carries only in-frame clones and drops some. This table has about 220,000 clones, 75% to 90% appearing once. The sample comprised PBMCs. Every receptor here comes from a boy under 10 years old in good health and CMV-seronegative.

The chain joins TRBV7-9 to TRBJ2-7; 8 positions agree with TRBD2. Unmatched junction bases numbered 12, after V lost 5 bases and J lost 0 bases. Germline CDR1 reads SEHNR; CDR2 reads FQNEAQ (reference sequence). The CDR3 loop spans 17 amino acids. CDR3 nucleotide sequence: TGTGCCAGCAGCCCCAGTCATGCTAGCGGGCTCTCCTACGAGCAGTACTTC. Translating gives CASSPSHASGLSYEQYF.

V and J are TRBV29-1 and TRBJ1-1, with unresolved D. Trimming pared 6 bases from V and 1 base from J, leaving 18 bases between. The CDR3 sequence is 15 residues long. Germline assignment: CDR1 SQVTM and CDR2 ANQGSEA. The CDR3 DNA follows: TGCAGCGTGGCGAGGGCCTTGGGTCGGAACACTGAAGCTTTCTTT. Amino acids: CSVARALGRNTEAFF.

A single count supports this clone. The gene calls are TRBV9 and TRBJ2-1; TRBD2 might be the D (5 bases). The CDR3 has 13 residues. The germline gives CDR1 SGDLS, CDR2 YYNGEE. V was clipped by 4 bases and J by 6 bases, with 11 bases between them. Written as DNA, the CDR3 is TGTGCCAGCAGCCTCCTGAGCGGCAATGAGCAGTTCTTC. Protein product: CASSLLSGNEQFF.

This clone was seen only once. The genes are TRBV7-6 and TRBJ2-2, with TRBD1 identical over 7 bases. The CDR3 contains 17 residues. V was pared by 5 bases and J by 4 bases, with 13 bases of the junction left unmatched. Germline V lookup: CDR1 SGHVS, CDR2 FNYEAQ. CDR3 sequence reads: CASSAKVTGALTGELFF. CDR3 nucleotide sequence: TGTGCCAGCAGCGCCAAGGTTACAGGGGCGCTCACCGGGGAGCTGTTTTTT.

The chain is built from TRBV5-1 and TRBJ1-6, with 8 nucleotides matching TRBD1. V lost 1 base to trimming and J lost 10 bases; unmatched junction nucleotides: 7. CDR3 length equals 15 residues. CDR1 and CDR2 (germline): SGHRS, YFSETQ. The CDR3 loop reads CASSLTGQGFSPLHF. The DNA for the CDR3 is TGCGCCAGCAGCTTGACTGGACAGGGTTTCTCACCCCTCCACTTT.

This chain joins TRBV5-1 and TRBJ1-1; D perhaps matches TRBD1 (6 bases). This CDR3 contains 15 residues. Germline lookup yields CDR1 SGHRS and CDR2 YFSETQ. Trimming stripped 4 bases from V and 2 bases from J, with 15 bases between. This chain's CDR3 is CASSPAGGRNTEAFF. The DNA for the CDR3 is TGCGCCAGCAGCCCCGCGGGGGGGCGCAACACTGAAGCTTTCTTT.

Remarks on this clone: Different DNA sequences within this sample yield the same CDR3. This chain joins TRBV19 and TRBJ1-1, with 10 bases lining up with TRBD1. CDR1 is LNHDA and CDR2 is SQIVND in the germline V gene (reference sequence). CDR3 length equals 15 residues. After removal of 7 bases from V and 3 bases from J, the junction contained 8 bases not matched to a gene. The CDR3 region has the DNA TGTGCCAGTACCTTGTTGGGGACAGGGGACACTGAAGCTTTCTTT. Translated, it gives CASTLLGTGDTEAFF.

The rearrangement links TRBV2 to TRBJ1-5; D is unresolved. CDR3 size: 13 residues. With 5 bases removed from V and 3 bases from J, the gap between germline ends came to 8 bases. In germline, CDR1 is SNHLY, CDR2 FYNNEI. The CDR3 bases are TGTGCCAGCAGTTCCGACATCAATCAGCCCCAGCATTTT. Its translation: CASSSDINQPQHF.

This rearrangement joins TRBV18 to TRBJ2-5; TRBD1 aligns across 8 bases. The germline CDR1 and CDR2 sequences are KGHSH and LQKENI. V lost 4 bases to trimming and J lost 11 bases; unmatched junction nucleotides: 15. CDR3 length equals 15 residues. The CDR3 DNA reads TGTGCCAGCTCACTTTCCTCGACAGGGGTGGGAGAGCAGTACTTC. Amino acid sequence: CASSLSSTGVGEQYF.

In this sample, this clone turned up a few times. The junction departs from germline at one end; a sequencing error may be responsible. The genes are TRBV20-1 and TRBJ1-2; 7 nucleotides match TRBD1. Germline V gene data show CDR1 as DFQATT and CDR2 as SNEGSKA (reference sequence). The CDR3 loop spans 9 amino acids. The DNA of the CDR3 is TGCAGTGCGGGGGACAGACAAAAATTC. Its translation: CSAGDRQKF.

V and J are TRBV5-1 and TRBJ1-5; D not resolved. V lost 1 base and J 2 bases, leaving 10 bases between the germline ends. CDR1 and CDR2 from the germline V gene are SGHRS and YFSETQ. The CDR3 is 15 residues long. In DNA, the CDR3 is TGCGCCAGCAGCTTGATCCCGGGAGGCAATCAGCCCCAGCATTTT. Protein: CASSLIPGGNQPQHF.

The rearrangement links TRBV19 to TRBJ2-5; 7 bases line up with TRBD1. Gene TRBJ2-7 matches the end of the DNA better, so the J call may be wrong. Germline-derived CDR1 and CDR2 are LNHDA and SQIVND (reference sequence). This CDR3 spans 13 amino acids. CDR3 nucleotides: TGTGCCAGTAGTACCGGGACAGACTACGAGCAGTACTTC. As protein: CASSTGTDYEQYF.

This chain links TRBV11-2 with TRBJ2-2; the match to TRBD2 covers 10 bases. The CDR3 totals 17 residues. Germline V gives CDR1 SGHAT, CDR2 FQNNGV. The V segment lost 0 bases and the J segment 0 bases; nucleotides outside the gene matches: 1. The CDR3 loop reads CASSLELAGTNTGELFF. CDR3 DNA: TGTGCCAGCAGCTTAGAACTAGCGGGAACGAACACCGGGGAGCTGTTTTTT.

This sequence joins TRBV15 and TRBJ2-3; 8 bases are shared with TRBD2. This CDR3 has 21 amino acids. Germline-derived CDR1 and CDR2 are LNHNV and YYDKDF (reference sequence). V shed 0 bases, J shed 0 bases, and the junction held 17 bases outside the gene matches. CDR3 amino acids: CATSRDRVAGSEGTSTDTQYF. The CDR3 DNA reads as TGTGCCACCAGCAGAGATCGGGTAGCGGGGAGTGAAGGGACTAGCACAGATACGCAGTATTTT.

The V and J genes are TRBV7-9 and TRBJ2-1; 16 bases line up with TRBD2. Germline V lookup: CDR1 SEHNR, CDR2 FQNEAQ (reference sequence). Unmatched junction bases numbered 6, after V lost 3 bases and J lost 7 bases. The CDR3 runs 17 residues. The CDR3 here is CASSFSGTSGRGNEQFF. The CDR3 DNA reads TGTGCCAGCAGCTTTTCGGGGACTAGCGGGAGGGGAAATGAGCAGTTCTTC. Supplemented by reference TRBV7-9 and TRBJ2-1, the full variable domain reads DTGVSQNPRHKITKRGQNVTFRCDPISEHNRLYWYRQTLGQGPEFLTYFQNEAQLEKSRLLSDRFSAERPKGSFSTLEIQRTEQGDSAMYLCASSFSGTSGRGNEQFFGPGTRLTVL.

The chain is built from TRBV9 and TRBJ2-2, with unresolved D. The CDR3 is made up of 13 amino acids. Looked up from germline, CDR1 is SGDLS and CDR2 is YYNGEE. The V end was cut by 0 bases, the J end by 7 bases, with 7 bases between. The DNA of the CDR3 is TGTGCCAGCAGCGTAGTATCTAACGGGGAGCTGTTTTTT. This sequence encodes CASSVVSNGELFF.

This chain connects TRBV18 to TRBJ2-7, with 8 bases identical to TRBD1. V shed 3 bases, J shed 3 bases, and the junction held 7 bases outside the gene matches. Germline CDR1 reads KGHSH; CDR2 reads LQKENI. This CDR3 has 15 residues. This chain's CDR3 is CASSPEEQGVYEQYF. The CDR3 region has the DNA TGTGCCAGCTCACCGGAGGAACAGGGGGTCTACGAGCAGTACTTC. The full variable domain, with the rest looked up from reference TRBV18 and TRBJ2-7, is NAGVMQNPRHLVRRRGQEARLRCSPMKGHSHVYWYRQLPEEGLKFMVYLQKENIIDESGMPKERFSAEFPKEGPSILRIQQVVRGDSAAYFCASSPEEQGVYEQYFGPGTRLTVT.

V is TRBV19 and J is TRBJ1-2; D is possibly TRBD1 (5 bases). Germline V gives CDR1 LNHDA, CDR2 SQIVND (reference sequence). This CDR3 region has 14 residues. V was shortened by 3 bases and J by 3 bases, with 11 bases between the two germline ends. CDR3 DNA sequence: TGTGCCAGTAGTATTACAGGTGACTACTATGGCTACACCTTC. It encodes CASSITGDYYGYTF.

This clone was recorded a few times. The rearrangement uses TRBV27 and TRBJ2-5; TRBD1 aligns across 12 bases. Germline assignment: CDR1 MNHEY and CDR2 SMNVEV (reference sequence). The V and J ends lost 5 bases and 5 bases, in that order; junction bases with no gene match: 6. CDR3 length: 15 residues. This CDR3 reads CASSGDRGRRETQYF. DNA for the CDR3: TGTGCCAGCAGTGGGGACAGGGGGCGCAGGGAGACCCAGTACTTC.

The CDR3 loop is CASRDSSTRYGYTF. CDR3 DNA: TGTGCCAGCAGGGACAGTTCAACCCGATATGGCTACACCTTC. The chain is built from TRBV27 and TRBJ1-2; D might be TRBD1 (6 bases). The V and J ends lost 6 bases and 5 bases respectively, with 16 bases between them. The CDR3 extends over 14 amino acids. Germline V gives CDR1 MNHEY, CDR2 SMNVEV (reference sequence).

V gene TRBV12-5 combines with J gene TRBJ2-6; weak D call: TRBD1 (6 bases). CDR1 is LGHNT and CDR2 is FRNRAP in the germline V gene. The CDR3 totals 18 residues. Trimming took 3 bases from V and 3 from J, leaving 18 bases between them. Here the CDR3 reads CASGFRPWDKVGANVLTF. CDR3 nucleotide sequence: TGTGCTAGTGGTTTTAGGCCCTGGGACAAGGTTGGGGCCAACGTCCTGACTTTC.

The chain has TRBV27 and TRBJ1-5, with D maybe TRBD1 (5 bases). V lost 4 bases, J lost 0 bases, and 13 bases lay in between. CDR1 and CDR2 from the germline V gene are MNHEY and SMNVEV (reference sequence). The CDR3 spans 16 residues. CDR3 DNA: TGTGCCAGCAGTTCGCACGCAGGGTATAGCAATCAGCCCCAGCATTTT. It encodes CASSSHAGYSNQPQHF.

V and J are TRBV7-9 and TRBJ1-3; TRBD1 agrees at 9 bases. This CDR3 contains 17 residues. CDR1 and CDR2 from the germline V gene are SEHNR and FQNEAQ (reference sequence). V was pared by 5 bases and J by 5 bases, with 13 bases of the junction left unmatched. Here the CDR3 DNA reads TGTGCCAGCAGCCCGCGAGAGGACAGGGGCCTTCGAAACACCATATATTTT. Amino acid sequence: CASSPREDRGLRNTIYF. Drawing the rest from reference TRBV7-9 and TRBJ1-3, the complete variable domain is DTGVSQNPRHKITKRGQNVTFRCDPISEHNRLYWYRQTLGQGPEFLTYFQNEAQLEKSRLLSDRFSAERPKGSFSTLEIQRTEQGDSAMYLCASSPREDRGLRNTIYFGEGSWLTVV.

This rearrangement joins TRBV4-2 to TRBJ2-5, with 8 bases fitting TRBD1. The CDR3 runs 17 residues. Germline loops: CDR1 LGHNA, CDR2 YNFKEQ. Trimming at V came to 4 bases and at J to 1 base, leaving 11 bases not matched to a gene. The CDR3 spells CASSPTGGTRTQETQYF. CDR3 in DNA: TGTGCCAGCAGCCCCACAGGGGGAACTCGGACCCAAGAGACCCAGTACTTC.

This sequence joins TRBV4-1 and TRBJ1-3; D possibly corresponds to TRBD1 (5 bases). This CDR3 region has 17 residues. Germline V gene sequence: CDR1 MGHRA, CDR2 YSYEKL. V lost 3 bases and J lost 5, with 20 bases in between. The CDR3 nucleotides read TGCGCCAGCAGCCAGGGCCGGGGGACCGAACCAAGAAACACCATATATTTT. Protein: CASSQGRGTEPRNTIYF.

V is TRBV23-1 and J is TRBJ1-1; TRBD1 agrees at 7 bases. TRBV23-1 has ORF status, its function being uncertain. The CDR3 has 19 residues. The ends lost 4 bases at V and 1 base at J; junction bases unmatched: 18. In DNA form, the CDR3 reads TGCGCCAGCAGTCTAAGGGGCCCGGGACAGACTCCGAAGAACACTGAAGCTTTCTTT. It yields the protein CASSLRGPGQTPKNTEAFF.

The DNA of the CDR3 is TGCGCCAGCAGTCAATCGGCTAGCGGGACCGAATTGGATGAGCAGTTCTTC. Translating gives CASSQSASGTELDEQFF. The rearrangement links TRBV23-1 to TRBJ2-1; the match to TRBD2 covers 9 bases. TRBV23-1 is placed among ORFs of uncertain function. J gave up 8 bases and V 0 bases, and 11 bases lay outside the gene matches. The CDR3 is made up of 17 amino acids.

The chain couples TRBV2 to TRBJ1-1; no reliable D call. V dropped 8 bases and J dropped 3 bases, with 13 bases sitting between them. Germline lookup yields CDR1 SNHLY and CDR2 FYNNEI. CDR3 length: 13 amino acids. The CDR3 is CASSNRGDTEAFF. DNA for the CDR3: TGTGCCAGCTCCAACCGGGGAGACACTGAAGCTTTCTTT.